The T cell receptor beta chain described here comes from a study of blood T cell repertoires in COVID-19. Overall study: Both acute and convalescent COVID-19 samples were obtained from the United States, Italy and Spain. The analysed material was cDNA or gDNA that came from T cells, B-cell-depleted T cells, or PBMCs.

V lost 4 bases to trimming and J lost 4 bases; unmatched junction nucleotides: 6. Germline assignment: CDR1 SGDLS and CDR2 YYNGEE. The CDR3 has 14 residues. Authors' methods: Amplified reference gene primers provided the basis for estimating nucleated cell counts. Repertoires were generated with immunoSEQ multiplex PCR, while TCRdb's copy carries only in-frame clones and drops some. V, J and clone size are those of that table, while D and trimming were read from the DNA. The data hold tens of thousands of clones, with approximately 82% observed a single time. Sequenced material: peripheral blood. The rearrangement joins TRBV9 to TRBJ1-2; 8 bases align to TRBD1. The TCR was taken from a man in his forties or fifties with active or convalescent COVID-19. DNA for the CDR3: TGTGCCAGCAGCCGACAGGGGAGTATCTATGGCTACACCTTC. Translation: CASSRQGSIYGYTF.